This T cell receptor (beta chain) originates from a study of T cells in Graves' hyperthyroidism and ophthalmopathy. General observations from the study: Model output signaled ophthalmopathy a median around 6.9 months ahead of onset.

RNA transcripts were the template for amplifying TCR beta CDR3 regions. Researchers ran a first-round RT-PCR on the TCR CDR3 using the HTBI primer set. TCRdb re-called the multiplex PCR reads with MiXCR, one entry per CDR3 protein. This sample yields about 600,000 distinct CDR3 sequences, of which 16% are seen a single time; less than 3.5% belongs to the top ten. This clonotype was seen ten or more times. Its target is not known. CDR3 length: 13 amino acids. V lost 2 bases and J lost 8, with 10 bases in between. The TCR was taken from a woman between 40 and 50 years old with Graves' ophthalmopathy. Sequenced input: blood. V gene TRBV12-3 or TRBV12-4 combines with J gene TRBJ2-4; D gene uncertain. CDR3 sequence reads: CASSLIGEDIQYF. Here the CDR3 DNA reads TGTGCCAGCAGTTTAATAGGAGAGGACATTCAGTACTTC.